This entry concerns a single T cell receptor (beta chain). Its target is not known. This sample was included in a study of immune evolution from preneoplasia to lung adenocarcinoma. For the study at large: HLA loss of heterozygosity: 6% to 7.5% AIS, 15% MIA, around 33% ADC, none AAH.

Germline V gives CDR1 MDHEN, CDR2 SYDVKM. The CDR3 is 15 amino acids. The germline V and J ends were trimmed by 6 bases and 3 bases, with 18 bases remaining between them. General observations from the study: Normal lung had highest clonality; later lesions appeared denser, more diverse. From normal lung to invasive adenocarcinoma, top clone frequencies appeared to decrease.

Measured with immunoSEQ multiplex PCR; TCRdb has only the in-frame clones, and not every one. The table lists around 3,800 clones, about 80% of them singletons. The rearrangement uses TRBV28 and TRBJ2-7; a weak D match, TRBD1 (5 bases). This TCR came from a person in their 60s with lung adenocarcinoma. Sequenced: FFPE minimally invasive lung adenocarcinoma tissue. CDR3 in amino acids: CASSTRQLRNYEQYF. The CDR3 DNA is TGTGCCAGCAGCACCCGACAGCTACGTAACTACGAGCAGTACTTC.